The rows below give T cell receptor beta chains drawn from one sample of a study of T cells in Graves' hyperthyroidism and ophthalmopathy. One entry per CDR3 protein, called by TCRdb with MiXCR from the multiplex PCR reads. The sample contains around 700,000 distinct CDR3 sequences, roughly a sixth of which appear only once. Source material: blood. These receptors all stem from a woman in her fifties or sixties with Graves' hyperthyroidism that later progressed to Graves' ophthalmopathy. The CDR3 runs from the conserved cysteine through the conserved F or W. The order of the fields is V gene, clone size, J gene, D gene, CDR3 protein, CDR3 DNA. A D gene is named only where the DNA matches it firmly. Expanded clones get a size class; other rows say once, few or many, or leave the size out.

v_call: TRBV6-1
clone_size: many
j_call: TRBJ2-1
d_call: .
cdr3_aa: CASSDGDVLNEQFF
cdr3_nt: TGTGCCAGCAGCGACGGGGACGTACTCAATGAGCAGTTCTTC

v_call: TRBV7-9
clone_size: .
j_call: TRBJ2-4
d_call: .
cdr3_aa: CASSLGPYGGNIQYF
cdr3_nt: TGTGCCAGCAGCTTGGGACCGTACGGAGGAAACATTCAGTACTTC

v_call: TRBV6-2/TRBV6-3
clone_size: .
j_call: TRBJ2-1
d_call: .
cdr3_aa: CASSRGGTGHNEQFF
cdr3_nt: TGTGCCAGCAGTCGCGGCGGGACGGGGCACAATGAGCAGTTCTTC

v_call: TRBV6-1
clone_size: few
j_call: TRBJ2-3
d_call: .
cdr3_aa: CASSSRGLFTDTQYF
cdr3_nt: TGTGCCAGCAGTAGCAGGGGACTTTTCACAGATACGCAGTATTTT

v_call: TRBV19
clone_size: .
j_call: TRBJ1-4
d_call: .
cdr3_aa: CASAWAVGDGLFF
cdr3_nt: TGTGCCAGTGCTTGGGCTGTTGGAGACGGACTGTTTTTT

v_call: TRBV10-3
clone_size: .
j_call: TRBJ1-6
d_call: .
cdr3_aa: CAISEGKSSYNSPLHF
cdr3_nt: TGTGCCATCAGTGAGGGGAAGAGCTCCTATAATTCACCCCTCCACTTT

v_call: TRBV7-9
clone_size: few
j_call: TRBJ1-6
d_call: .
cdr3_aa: CASSSVTGPGPLHF
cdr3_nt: TGTGCCAGCAGCTCCGTGACAGGACCGGGACCCCTCCACTTT

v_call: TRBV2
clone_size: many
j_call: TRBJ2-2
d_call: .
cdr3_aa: CASSEAVRTTGELFF
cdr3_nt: TGTGCCAGCAGTGAAGCGGTCAGGACTACCGGGGAGCTGTTTTTT

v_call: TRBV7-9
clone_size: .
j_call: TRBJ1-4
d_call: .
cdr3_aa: CASSLARSARATNEKLFF
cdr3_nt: TGTGCCAGCAGCTTAGCGCGGTCGGCACGTGCAACTAATGAAAAACTGTTTTTT

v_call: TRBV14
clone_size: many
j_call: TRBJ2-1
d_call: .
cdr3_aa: CASSQGRGLSFNEQFF
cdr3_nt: TGTGCCAGCAGCCAAGGTCGAGGACTTTCTTTTAATGAGCAGTTCTTC

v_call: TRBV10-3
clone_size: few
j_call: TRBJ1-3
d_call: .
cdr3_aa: CAISESNTPGNTIYF
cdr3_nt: TGTGCCATCAGTGAGTCGAACACACCTGGAAACACCATATATTTT

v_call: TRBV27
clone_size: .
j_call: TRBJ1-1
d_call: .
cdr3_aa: CASTGGRNTEAFF
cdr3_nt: TGTGCCAGCACCGGGGGGAGGAACACTGAAGCTTTCTTT

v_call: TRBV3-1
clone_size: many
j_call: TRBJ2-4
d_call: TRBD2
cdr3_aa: CASRQLAGGPDIQYF
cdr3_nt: TGTGCCAGCAGGCAACTAGCGGGGGGGCCAGACATTCAGTACTTC

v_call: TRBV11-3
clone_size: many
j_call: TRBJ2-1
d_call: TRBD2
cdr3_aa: CASSFKSGTSYEQFF
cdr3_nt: TGTGCCAGCAGCTTCAAATCCGGGACTAGCTATGAGCAGTTCTTC

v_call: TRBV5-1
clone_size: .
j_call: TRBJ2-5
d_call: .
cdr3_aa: CASSLGTGSGGETQYF
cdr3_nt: TGCGCCAGCAGCTTGGGAACAGGGAGTGGCGGAGAGACCCAGTACTTC

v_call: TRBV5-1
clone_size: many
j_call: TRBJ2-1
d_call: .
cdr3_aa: CASSLGTNYNEQFF
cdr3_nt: TGCGCCAGCAGCTTGGGGACTAACTACAATGAGCAGTTCTTC

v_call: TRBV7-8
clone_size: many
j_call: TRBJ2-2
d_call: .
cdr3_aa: CASSLGVGRLLITGELFF
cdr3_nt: TGTGCCAGCAGCTTAGGGGTAGGCCGACTACTGATCACCGGGGAGCTGTTTTTT

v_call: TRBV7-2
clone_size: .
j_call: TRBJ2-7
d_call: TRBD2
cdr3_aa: CASSPEQTSGRNYEQYF
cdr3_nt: TGTGCCAGCAGCCCAGAACAGACTAGCGGGAGAAACTACGAGCAGTACTTC

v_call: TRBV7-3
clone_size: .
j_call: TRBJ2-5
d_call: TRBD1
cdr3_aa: CASSPTGTEETQYF
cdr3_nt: TGTGCCAGCAGTCCCACCGGGACAGAAGAGACCCAGTACTTC

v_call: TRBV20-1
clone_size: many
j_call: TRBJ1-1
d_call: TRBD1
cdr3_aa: CSAATGYHTEAFF
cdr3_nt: TGCAGTGCCGCGACAGGGTACCACACTGAAGCTTTCTTT

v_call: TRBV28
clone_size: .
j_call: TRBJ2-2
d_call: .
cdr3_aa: CASSENRDMSGELFF
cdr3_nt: TGTGCCAGCAGCGAAAACCGGGACATGTCCGGGGAGCTGTTTTTT

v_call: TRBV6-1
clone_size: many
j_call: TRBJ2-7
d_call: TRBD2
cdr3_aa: CASSRGGGTETEQYF
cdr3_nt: TGTGCCAGCAGTCGAGGCGGGGGGACGGAAACGGAGCAGTACTTC

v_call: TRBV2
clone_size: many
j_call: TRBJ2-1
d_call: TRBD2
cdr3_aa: CASRTGTSLRREQFF
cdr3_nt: TGTGCCAGCAGGACCGGGACTAGTCTCCGGCGCGAGCAGTTCTTC

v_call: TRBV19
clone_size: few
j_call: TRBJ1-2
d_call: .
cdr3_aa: CASSEEWQDDGYTF
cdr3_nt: TGTGCCAGTAGTGAAGAGTGGCAGGATGATGGCTACACCTTC

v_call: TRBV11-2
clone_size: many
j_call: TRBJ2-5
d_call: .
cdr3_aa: CASSIGDSPHQETQYF
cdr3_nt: TGTGCCAGCAGTATTGGGGATAGTCCCCACCAAGAGACCCAGTACTTC

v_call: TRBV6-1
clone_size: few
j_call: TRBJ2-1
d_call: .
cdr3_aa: CASSKRLDNEQFF
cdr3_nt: TGTGCCAGCAGTAAGAGACTAGACAATGAGCAGTTCTTC

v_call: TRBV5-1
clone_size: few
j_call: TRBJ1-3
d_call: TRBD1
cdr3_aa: CASSLRDRLSGNTIYF
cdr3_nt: TGCGCCAGCAGCCTCCGGGACAGGCTTTCTGGAAACACCATATATTTT

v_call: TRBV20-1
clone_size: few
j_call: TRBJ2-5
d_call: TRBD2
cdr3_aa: CSARDSGGFQETQYF
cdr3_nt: TGCAGTGCTAGAGATAGCGGGGGGTTCCAAGAGACCCAGTACTTC

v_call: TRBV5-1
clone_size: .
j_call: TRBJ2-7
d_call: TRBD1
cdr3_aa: CASSPPGTGVNEQYF
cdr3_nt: TGCGCCAGCAGCCCGCCCGGGACAGGGGTCAACGAGCAGTACTTC

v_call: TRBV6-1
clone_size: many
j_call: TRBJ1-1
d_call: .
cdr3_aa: CASSPILLMNTEAFF
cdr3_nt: TGTGCCAGCAGTCCCATCCTTTTAATGAACACTGAAGCTTTCTTT

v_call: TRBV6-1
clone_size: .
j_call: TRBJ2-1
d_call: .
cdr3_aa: CASRQGPSYNEQFF
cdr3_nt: TGTGCCAGCAGACAGGGTCCTTCCTACAATGAGCAGTTCTTC